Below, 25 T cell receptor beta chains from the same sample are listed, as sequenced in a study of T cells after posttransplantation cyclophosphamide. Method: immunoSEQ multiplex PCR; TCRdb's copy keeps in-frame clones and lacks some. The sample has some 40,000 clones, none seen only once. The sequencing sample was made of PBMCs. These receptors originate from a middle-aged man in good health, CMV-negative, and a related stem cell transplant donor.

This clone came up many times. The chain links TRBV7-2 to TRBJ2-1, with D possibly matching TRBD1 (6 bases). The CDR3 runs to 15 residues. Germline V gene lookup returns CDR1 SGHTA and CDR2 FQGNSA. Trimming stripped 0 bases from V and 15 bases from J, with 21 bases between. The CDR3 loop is CASSLAPGDQTERFF. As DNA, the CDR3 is TGTGCCAGCAGCTTAGCCCCAGGGGACCAGACGGAGAGGTTCTTC.

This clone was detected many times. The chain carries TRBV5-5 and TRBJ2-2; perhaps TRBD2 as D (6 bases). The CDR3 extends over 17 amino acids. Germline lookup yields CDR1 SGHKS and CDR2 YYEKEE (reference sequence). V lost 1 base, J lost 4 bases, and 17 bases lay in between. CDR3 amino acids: CASSLFSVGLVTGELFF. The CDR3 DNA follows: TGTGCCAGCAGCTTGTTTTCTGTGGGACTTGTCACCGGGGAGCTGTTTTTT.

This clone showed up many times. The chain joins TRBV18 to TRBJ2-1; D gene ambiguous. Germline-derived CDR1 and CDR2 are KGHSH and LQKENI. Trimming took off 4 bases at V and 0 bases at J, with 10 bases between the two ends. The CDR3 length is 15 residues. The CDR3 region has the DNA TGTGCCAGCTCACTATATAAGAGCTCCTACAATGAGCAGTTCTTC. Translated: CASSLYKSSYNEQFF.

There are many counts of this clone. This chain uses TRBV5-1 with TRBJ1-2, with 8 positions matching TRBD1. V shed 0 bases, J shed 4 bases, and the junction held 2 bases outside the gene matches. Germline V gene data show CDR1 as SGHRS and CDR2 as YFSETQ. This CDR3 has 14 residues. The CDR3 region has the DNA TGCGCCAGCAGCTTGGCCACAGGGGGCTATGGCTACACCTTC. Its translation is CASSLATGGYGYTF.

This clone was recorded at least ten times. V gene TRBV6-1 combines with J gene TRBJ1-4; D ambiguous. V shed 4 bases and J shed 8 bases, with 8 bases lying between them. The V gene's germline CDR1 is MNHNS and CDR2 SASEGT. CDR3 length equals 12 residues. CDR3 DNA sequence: TGTGCCAGCAGTGTCCCGGTAGAAAAACTGTTTTTT. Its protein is CASSVPVEKLFF.

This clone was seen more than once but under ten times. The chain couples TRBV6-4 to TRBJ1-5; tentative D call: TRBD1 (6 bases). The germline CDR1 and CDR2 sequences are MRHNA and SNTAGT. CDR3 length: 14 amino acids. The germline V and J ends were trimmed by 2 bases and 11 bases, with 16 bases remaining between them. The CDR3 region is CASSDGAGVAAQHF. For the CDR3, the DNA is TGTGCCAGCAGTGACGGGGCAGGGGTTGCAGCCCAGCATTTT.

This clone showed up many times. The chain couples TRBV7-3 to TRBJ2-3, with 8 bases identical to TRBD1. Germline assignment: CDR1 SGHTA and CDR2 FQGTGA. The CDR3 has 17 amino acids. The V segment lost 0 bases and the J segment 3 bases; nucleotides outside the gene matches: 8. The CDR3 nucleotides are TGTGCCAGCAGCTTAACGGGCAGGGGGCATCGAACAGATACGCAGTATTTT. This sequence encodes CASSLTGRGHRTDTQYF. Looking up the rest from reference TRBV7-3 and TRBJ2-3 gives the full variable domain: GAGVSQTPSNKVTEKGKYVELRCDPISGHTALYWYRQSLGQGPEFLIYFQGTGAADDSGLPNDRFFAVRPEGSVSTLKIQRTERGDSAVYLCASSLTGRGHRTDTQYFGPGTRLTVL.

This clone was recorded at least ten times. The CDR3 reads CASSYLGGLNEAFF. CDR3 DNA: TGTGCCAGCAGTTATTTGGGTGGACTTAATGAGGCTTTCTTT. The chain recombines TRBV6-5 with TRBJ1-1; D call uncertain. Germline V gene data show CDR1 as MNHEY and CDR2 as SVGAGI. Between the trimmed V and J ends, which lost 3 bases and 11 bases, there was a span of 19 bases. The CDR3 length is 14 residues.

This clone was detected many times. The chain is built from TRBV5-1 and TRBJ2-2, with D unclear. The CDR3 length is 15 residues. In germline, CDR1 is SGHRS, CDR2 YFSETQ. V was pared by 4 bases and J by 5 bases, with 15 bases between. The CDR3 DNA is TGCGCCAGCAGCGGGCGTATCTCTGAGACCGGGGAGCTGTTTTTT. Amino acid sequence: CASSGRISETGELFF. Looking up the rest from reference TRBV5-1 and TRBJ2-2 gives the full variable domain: KAGVTQTPRYLIKTRGQQVTLSCSPISGHRSVSWYQQTPGQGLQFLFEYFSETQRNKGNFPGRFSGRQFSNSRSEMNVSTLELGDSALYLCASSGRISETGELFFGEGSRLTVL.

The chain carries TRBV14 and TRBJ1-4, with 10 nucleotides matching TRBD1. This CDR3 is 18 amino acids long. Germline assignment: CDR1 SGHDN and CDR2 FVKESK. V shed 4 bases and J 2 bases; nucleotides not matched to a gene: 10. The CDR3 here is CASSLGWTGGTTNEKLFF. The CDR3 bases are TGTGCCAGCAGCCTCGGTTGGACAGGGGGTACGACTAATGAAAAACTGTTTTTT.

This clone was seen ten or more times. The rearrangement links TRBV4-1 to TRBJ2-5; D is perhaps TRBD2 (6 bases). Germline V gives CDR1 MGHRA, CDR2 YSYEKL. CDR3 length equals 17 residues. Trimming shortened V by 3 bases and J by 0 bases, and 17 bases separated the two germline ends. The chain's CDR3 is CASSHVPWGGYQETQYF. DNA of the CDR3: TGCGCCAGCAGCCATGTGCCCTGGGGAGGCTACCAAGAGACCCAGTACTTC.

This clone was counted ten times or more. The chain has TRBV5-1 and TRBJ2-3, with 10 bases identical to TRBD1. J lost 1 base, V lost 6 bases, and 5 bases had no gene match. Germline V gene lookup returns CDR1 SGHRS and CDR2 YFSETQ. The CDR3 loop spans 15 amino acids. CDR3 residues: CASTSGTGGTDTQYF. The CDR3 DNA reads TGCGCCAGCACCTCCGGGACAGGGGGCACAGATACGCAGTATTTT.

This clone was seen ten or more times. CDR3 sequence (DNA): TGTGCCAGCAGCTTAGTTACAGATAATCAGCCCCAGCATTTT. It encodes CASSLVTDNQPQHF. V gene TRBV7-2 combines with J gene TRBJ1-5; D gene uncertain. Germline CDR1 SGHTA, CDR2 FQGNSA. CDR3 length: 14 residues. V was cut by 1 base and J by 4 bases, with 8 bases left in between.

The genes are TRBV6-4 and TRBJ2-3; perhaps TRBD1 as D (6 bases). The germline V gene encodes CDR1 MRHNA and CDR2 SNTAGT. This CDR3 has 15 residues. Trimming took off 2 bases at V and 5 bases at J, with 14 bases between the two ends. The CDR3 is CASSDVAGALDTQYF. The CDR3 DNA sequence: TGTGCCAGCAGTGACGTGGCAGGGGCGTTAGATACGCAGTATTTT.

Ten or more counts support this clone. The CDR3 DNA reads TGTGCCAGTAGACTAAATGCGGGACAGGAGTCGTGGGAGACCCAGTACTTC. This codes for CASRLNAGQESWETQYF. The genes are TRBV19 and TRBJ2-5, with 8 bases matching TRBD1. The junction had 17 bases not matched to a gene; V was cut back by 6 bases and J by 5 bases. Per the germline V gene, CDR1 is LNHDA and CDR2 is SQIVND (reference sequence). This CDR3 contains 17 residues.

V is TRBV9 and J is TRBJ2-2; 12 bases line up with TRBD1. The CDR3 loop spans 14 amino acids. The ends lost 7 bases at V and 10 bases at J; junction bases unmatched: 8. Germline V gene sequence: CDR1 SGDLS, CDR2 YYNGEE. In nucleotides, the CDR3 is TGTGCCAGCCTCGGGACAGGGGGCCAAGAGGAGCTGTTTTTT. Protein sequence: CASLGTGGQEELFF.

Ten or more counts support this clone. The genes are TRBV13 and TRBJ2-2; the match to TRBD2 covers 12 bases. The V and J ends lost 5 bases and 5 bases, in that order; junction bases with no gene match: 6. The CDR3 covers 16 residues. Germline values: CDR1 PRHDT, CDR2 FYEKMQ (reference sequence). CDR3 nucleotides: TGTGCCAGCAGCCGACTAGCGGGAGAGGCGACCGGGGAGCTGTTTTTT. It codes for CASSRLAGEATGELFF. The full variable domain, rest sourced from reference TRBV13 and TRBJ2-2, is AAGVIQSPRHLIKEKRETATLKCYPIPRHDTVYWYQQGPGQDPQFLISFYEKMQSDKGSIPDRFSAQQFSDYHSELNMSSLELGDSALYFCASSRLAGEATGELFFGEGSRLTVL.

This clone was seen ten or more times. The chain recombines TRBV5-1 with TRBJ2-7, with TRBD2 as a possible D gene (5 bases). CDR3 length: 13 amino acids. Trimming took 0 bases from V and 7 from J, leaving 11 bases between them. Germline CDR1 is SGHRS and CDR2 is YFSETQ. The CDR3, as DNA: TGCGCCAGCAGCTTGGGACTAAATATTGAGCAGTACTTC. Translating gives CASSLGLNIEQYF.

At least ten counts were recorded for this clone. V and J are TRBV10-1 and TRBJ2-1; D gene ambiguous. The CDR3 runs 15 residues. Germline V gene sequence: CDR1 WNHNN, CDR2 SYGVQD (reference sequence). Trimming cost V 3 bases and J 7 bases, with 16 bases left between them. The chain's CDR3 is CASSDRASSRNEQFF. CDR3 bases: TGCGCCAGCAGTGATCGCGCTTCTTCACGGAATGAGCAGTTCTTC.

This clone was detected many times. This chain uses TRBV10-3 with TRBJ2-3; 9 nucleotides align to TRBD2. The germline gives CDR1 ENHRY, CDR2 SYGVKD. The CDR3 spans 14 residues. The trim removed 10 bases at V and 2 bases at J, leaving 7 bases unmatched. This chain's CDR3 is CATQAGGITDTQYF. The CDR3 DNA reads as TGTGCCACACAAGCGGGGGGAATCACAGATACGCAGTATTTT.

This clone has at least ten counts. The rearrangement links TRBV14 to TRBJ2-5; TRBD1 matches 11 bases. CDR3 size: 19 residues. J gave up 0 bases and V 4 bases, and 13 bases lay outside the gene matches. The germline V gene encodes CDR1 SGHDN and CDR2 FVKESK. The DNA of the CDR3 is TGTGCCAGCAGCCGAGATCGGACAGGGGGCTCGTCATACCAAGAGACCCAGTACTTC. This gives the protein CASSRDRTGGSSYQETQYF.

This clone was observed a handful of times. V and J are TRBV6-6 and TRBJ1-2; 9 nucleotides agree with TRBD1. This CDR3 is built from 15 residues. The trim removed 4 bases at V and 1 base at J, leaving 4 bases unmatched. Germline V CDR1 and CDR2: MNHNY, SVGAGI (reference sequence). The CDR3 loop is CASSLDRGINYGYTF. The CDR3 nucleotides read TGTGCCAGCAGTTTGGACAGGGGCATTAACTATGGCTACACCTTC.

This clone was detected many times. In DNA form, the CDR3 reads TGTGCCAGCAGCTTGATGACCGACTTTAACTACGAGCAGTACTTC. Amino acids: CASSLMTDFNYEQYF. The chain combines TRBV5-8 with TRBJ2-7; D is unresolved. CDR3 length: 15 residues. V lost 1 base to trimming and J lost 3 bases, with 14 bases between them. Germline CDR1 and CDR2: SGHTS and YDEGEE.

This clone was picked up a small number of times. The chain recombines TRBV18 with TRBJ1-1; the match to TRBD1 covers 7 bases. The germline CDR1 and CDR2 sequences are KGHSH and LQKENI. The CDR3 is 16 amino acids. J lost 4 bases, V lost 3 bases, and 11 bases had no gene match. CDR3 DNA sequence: TGTGCCAGCTCACCGCCGACAGGGAGCCCCACCACTGAAGCTTTCTTT. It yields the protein CASSPPTGSPTTEAFF.

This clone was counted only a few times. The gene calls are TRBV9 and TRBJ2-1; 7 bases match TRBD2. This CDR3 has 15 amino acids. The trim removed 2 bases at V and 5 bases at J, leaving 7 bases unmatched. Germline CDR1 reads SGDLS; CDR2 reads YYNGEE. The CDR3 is CASSVRASGNNEQFF. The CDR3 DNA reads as TGTGCCAGCAGCGTTCGGGCTAGCGGAAACAATGAGCAGTTCTTC.